This T cell receptor beta chain came from a study of blood T cell repertoires in COVID-19. Overall study: COVID-19 samples collected from the United States, Italy and Spain covered acute and convalescent phases.

Looked up from germline, CDR1 is SGHAT and CDR2 is FQNNGV. This CDR3 region has 13 residues. V was cut by 5 bases and J by 5 bases, with 9 bases left in between. How the authors handled the data: The authors estimated nucleated cell counts from reference gene primer amplification. Sequencing used immunoSEQ multiplex PCR; TCRdb keeps in-frame clones, though not all of them. The V and J calls and the clone size are those of that table, but D and trimming were determined from the DNA. This table holds roughly 100,000 clones, around 94% found once. The sample consisted of peripheral blood. The chain recombines TRBV11-2 with TRBJ2-2; D ambiguous. The clonotype was recovered from a man between 50 and 59 years old with active COVID-19. The CDR3 is CASSPSRTGELFF. CDR3 in DNA: TGTGCCAGCAGCCCAAGCCGGACCGGGGAGCTGTTTTTT.